This TCR beta chain emerged from a study of OX40 agonist ivuxolimab in advanced cancers. Study context: People in dose escalation had one of these cancers: hepatocellular carcinoma, melanoma, renal cell or head and neck cancer.

Autoimmune disease history or systemic immunosuppression was exclusionary. Overall study findings and caveats: Normalized T-cell clonal expansion was also low in some nonresponders. The mean number of expanded clones was higher in CD8+ T cells than in CD4+.

As regards this clone: The antigen is undetermined.

The V gene lost 7 bases and the J gene lost 4 bases, with 15 bases spanning the gap. Germline loops: CDR1 SGHDT, CDR2 YYEEEE. CDR3 length equals 15 residues. Using immunoSEQ multiplex PCR, the repertoire was profiled, and TCRdb retains in-frame clones only, with some absent. The sample includes roughly 80,000 clones, around 90% of them seen just once. The receptor was isolated from an adult with an advanced solid tumor such as melanoma, head and neck, liver or kidney cancer. The rearrangement joins TRBV5-6 to TRBJ2-6, with TRBD2 as a possible D gene (5 bases). Sample: CD4+ or CD8+ T cells sorted from blood, taken in a trial of the OX40 agonist ivuxolimab. CDR3 sequence (DNA): TGTGCCAGCGGACTGACGGTGGGAGGGGCCAACGTCCTGACTTTC. Translation gives CASGLTVGGANVLTF.